Ten or more counts support the clone carrying this TCR beta chain. Its antigen is currently unknown. A universal primer site arose from template switching, and cDNA bore unique molecular identifiers. TCRdb used MiXCR to reprocess the 5' RACE reads, holding one entry per CDR3 protein. The table includes around 240,000 distinct CDR3 sequences, approximately 7% detected once. The source of the sample is a study of identical twins. Findings and limits, study-wide: Analyses of zero insertions could be partly confounded by invariant MAIT and iNKT cells. Modeled out-of-frame TCR alpha sharing in monozygotic twins fell below observed levels. There were fewer insertions in abundant cord blood beta clonotypes, but memory repertoires showed no such pattern.

A further study also used this sample, focusing on yellow fever vaccine responses in identical twins.

This receptor was taken from a woman under 30 in good health. Sample: memory (CD45RO+) T cells sorted from blood.

As DNA, the CDR3 is TGTGCCAGCACCATAGGACAGGGCAATCAGCCCCAGCATTTT. Protein product: CASTIGQGNQPQHF. This chain links TRBV12-3 or TRBV12-4 with TRBJ1-5; 7 bases line up with TRBD1. V lost 7 bases and J lost 2; bases outside the gene matches: 5. The CDR3 is 14 residues long.